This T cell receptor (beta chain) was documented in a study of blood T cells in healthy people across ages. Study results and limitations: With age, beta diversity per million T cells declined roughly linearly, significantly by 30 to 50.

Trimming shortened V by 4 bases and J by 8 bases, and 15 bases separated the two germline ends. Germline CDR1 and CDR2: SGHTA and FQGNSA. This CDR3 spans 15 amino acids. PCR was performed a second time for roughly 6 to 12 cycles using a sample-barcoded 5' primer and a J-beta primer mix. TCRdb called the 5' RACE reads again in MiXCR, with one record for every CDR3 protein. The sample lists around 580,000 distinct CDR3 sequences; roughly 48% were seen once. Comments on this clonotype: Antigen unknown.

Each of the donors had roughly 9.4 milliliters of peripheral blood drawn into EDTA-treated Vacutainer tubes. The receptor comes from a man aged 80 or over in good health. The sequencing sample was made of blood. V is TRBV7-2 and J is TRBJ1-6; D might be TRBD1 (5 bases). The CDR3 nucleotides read TGTGCCAGCAGCTCCGGCGGGGGTGGGTATTCACCCCTCCACTTT. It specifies CASSSGGGGYSPLHF.